This TCR beta chain was observed in a study of long-term antiretroviral therapy in people with HIV. This CDR3 region has 13 residues. The germline V gene encodes CDR1 SGDLS and CDR2 YYNGEE. V was clipped by 0 bases and J by 4 bases, with 8 bases between them. Assay version v3.0 of immunoSEQ was used, and it was run at survey level. This table comes from immunoSEQ multiplex PCR, and its TCRdb copy is limited to in-frame clones, with some not included. Counted here are almost 30,000 clones, over 90% occurring once; the ten biggest clones make up 6.4%. The chain combines TRBV9 with TRBJ2-7; no clear D gene. The TCR comes from a middle-aged woman with HIV. The sequences come from unsorted PBMCs, collected approximately 6.5 years after starting antiretroviral therapy. The DNA for the CDR3 is TGTGCCAGCAGCGTAGAGGTGGGGTACGAGCAGTACTTC. It encodes CASSVEVGYEQYF.